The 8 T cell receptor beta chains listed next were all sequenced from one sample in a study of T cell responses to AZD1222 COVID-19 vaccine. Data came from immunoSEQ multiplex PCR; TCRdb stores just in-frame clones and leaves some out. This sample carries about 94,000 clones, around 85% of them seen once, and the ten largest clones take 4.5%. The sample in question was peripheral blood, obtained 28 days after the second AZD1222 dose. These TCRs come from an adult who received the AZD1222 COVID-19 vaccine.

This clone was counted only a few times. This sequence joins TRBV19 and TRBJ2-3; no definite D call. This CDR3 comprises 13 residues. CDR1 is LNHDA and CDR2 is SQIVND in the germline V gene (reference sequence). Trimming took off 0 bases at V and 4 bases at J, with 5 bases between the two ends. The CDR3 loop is CASSIEPADTQYF. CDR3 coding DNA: TGTGCCAGTAGTATAGAACCGGCAGATACGCAGTATTTT.

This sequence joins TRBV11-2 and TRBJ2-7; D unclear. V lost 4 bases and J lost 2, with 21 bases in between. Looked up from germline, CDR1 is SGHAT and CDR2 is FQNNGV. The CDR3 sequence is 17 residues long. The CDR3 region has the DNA TGTGCCAGCAGCTCCCTTTTCCAGTTCCTAACACCCTACGAGCAGTACTTC. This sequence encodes CASSSLFQFLTPYEQYF.

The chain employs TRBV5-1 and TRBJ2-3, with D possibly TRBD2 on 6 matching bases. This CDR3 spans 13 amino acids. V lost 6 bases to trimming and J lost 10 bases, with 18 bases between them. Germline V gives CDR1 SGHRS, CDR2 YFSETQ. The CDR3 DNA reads TGCGCCAGCACAATCGACAGACCGGGAGCGCAGTATTTT. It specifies CASTIDRPGAQYF.

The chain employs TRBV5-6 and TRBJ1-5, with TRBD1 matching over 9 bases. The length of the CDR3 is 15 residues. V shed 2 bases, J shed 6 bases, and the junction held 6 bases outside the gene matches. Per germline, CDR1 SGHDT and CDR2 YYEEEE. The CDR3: CASSFGTGSAQPQHF. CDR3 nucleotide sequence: TGTGCCAGCAGCTTCGGGACAGGGAGCGCTCAGCCCCAGCATTTT.

The CDR3 DNA reads TGCGCCAGCAGCTTGGGGCTTAGCGGTAGCGTCTACGAGCAGTACTTC. Amino acids: CASSLGLSGSVYEQYF. The genes are TRBV5-1 and TRBJ2-7; the D gene is possibly TRBD2 (6 bases). Between the trimmed V and J ends, which lost 0 bases and 3 bases, there was a span of 16 bases. This CDR3 spans 16 amino acids. Germline loops: CDR1 SGHRS, CDR2 YFSETQ.

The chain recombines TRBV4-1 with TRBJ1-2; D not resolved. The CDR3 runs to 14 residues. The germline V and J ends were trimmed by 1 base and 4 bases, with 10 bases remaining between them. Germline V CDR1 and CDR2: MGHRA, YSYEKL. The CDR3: CASSQALASYGYTF. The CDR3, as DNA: TGCGCCAGCAGCCAAGCCTTGGCAAGCTATGGCTACACCTTC.

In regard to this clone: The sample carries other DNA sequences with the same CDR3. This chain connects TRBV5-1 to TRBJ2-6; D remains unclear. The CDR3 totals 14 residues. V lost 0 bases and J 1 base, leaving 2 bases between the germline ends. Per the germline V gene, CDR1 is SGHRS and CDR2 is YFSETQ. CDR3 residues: CASSLGSGANVLTF. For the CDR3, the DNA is TGCGCCAGCAGCTTGGGATCTGGGGCCAACGTCCTGACTTTC.

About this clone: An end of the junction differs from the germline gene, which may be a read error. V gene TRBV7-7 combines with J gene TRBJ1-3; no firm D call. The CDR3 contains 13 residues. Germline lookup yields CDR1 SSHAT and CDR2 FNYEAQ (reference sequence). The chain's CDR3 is CASSSTPGNTIYF. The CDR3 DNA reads TGTGCTAGCAGCTCGACGCCCGGGAACACCATATATTTT.